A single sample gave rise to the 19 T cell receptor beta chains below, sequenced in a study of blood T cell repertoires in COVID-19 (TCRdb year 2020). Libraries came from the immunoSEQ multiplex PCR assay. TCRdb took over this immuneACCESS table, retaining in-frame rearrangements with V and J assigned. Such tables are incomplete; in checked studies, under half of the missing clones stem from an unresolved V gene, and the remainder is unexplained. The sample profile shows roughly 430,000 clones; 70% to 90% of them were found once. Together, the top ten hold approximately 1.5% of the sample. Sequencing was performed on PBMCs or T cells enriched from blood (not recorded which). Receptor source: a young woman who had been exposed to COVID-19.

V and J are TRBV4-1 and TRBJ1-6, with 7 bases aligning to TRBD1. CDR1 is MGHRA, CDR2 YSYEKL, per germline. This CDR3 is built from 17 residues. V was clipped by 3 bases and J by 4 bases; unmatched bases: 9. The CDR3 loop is CASSQEPQGPYNSPLHF. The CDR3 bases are TGCGCCAGCAGCCAGGAACCACAGGGGCCTTATAATTCACCCCTCCACTTT.

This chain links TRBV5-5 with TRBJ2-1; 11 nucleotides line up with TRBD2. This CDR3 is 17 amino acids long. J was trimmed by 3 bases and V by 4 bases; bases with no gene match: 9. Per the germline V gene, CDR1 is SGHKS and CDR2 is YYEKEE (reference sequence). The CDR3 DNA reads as TGTGCCAGCAGCCGGGCCCCCGGGACTAGCGGCTACAATGAGCAGTTCTTC. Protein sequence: CASSRAPGTSGYNEQFF.

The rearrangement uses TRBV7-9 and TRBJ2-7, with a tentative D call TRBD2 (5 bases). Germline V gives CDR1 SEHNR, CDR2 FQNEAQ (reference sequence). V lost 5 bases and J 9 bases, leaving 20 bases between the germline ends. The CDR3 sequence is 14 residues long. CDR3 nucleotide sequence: TGTGCCAGCAGCCCCGGGGTGATATACGAAGGGCAGTACTTC. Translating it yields CASSPGVIYEGQYF.

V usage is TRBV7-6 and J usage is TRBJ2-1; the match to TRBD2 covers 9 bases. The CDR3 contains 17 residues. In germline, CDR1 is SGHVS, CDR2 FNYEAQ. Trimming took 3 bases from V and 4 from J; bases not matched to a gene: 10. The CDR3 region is CASSLTLAGVGYNEQFF. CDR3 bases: TGTGCCAGCAGCTTGACCTTAGCGGGAGTGGGGTACAATGAGCAGTTCTTC.

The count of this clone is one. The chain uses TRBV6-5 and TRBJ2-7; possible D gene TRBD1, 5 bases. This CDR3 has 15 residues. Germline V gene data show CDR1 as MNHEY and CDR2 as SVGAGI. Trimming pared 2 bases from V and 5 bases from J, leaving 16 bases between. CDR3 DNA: TGTGCCAGCAGTTACAGGCGGCAGGGCAAGAACGAGCAGTACTTC. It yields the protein CASSYRRQGKNEQYF.

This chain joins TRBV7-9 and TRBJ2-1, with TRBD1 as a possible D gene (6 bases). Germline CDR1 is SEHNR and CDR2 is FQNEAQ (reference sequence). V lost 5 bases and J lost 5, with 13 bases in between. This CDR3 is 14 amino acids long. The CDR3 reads CASSVRTGNNEQFF. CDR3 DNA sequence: TGTGCCAGCAGCGTGAGAACAGGGAACAATGAGCAGTTCTTC. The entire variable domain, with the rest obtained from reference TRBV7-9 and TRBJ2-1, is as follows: DTGVSQNPRHKITKRGQNVTFRCDPISEHNRLYWYRQTLGQGPEFLTYFQNEAQLEKSRLLSDRFSAERPKGSFSTLEIQRTEQGDSAMYLCASSVRTGNNEQFFGPGTRLTVL.

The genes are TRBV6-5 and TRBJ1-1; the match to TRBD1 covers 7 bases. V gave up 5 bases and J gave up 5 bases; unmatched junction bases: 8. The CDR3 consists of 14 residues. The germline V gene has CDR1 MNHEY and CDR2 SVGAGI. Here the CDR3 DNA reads TGTGCCAGCAGTCTCCGGGACAGCTCTACTGAAGCTTTCTTT. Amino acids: CASSLRDSSTEAFF.

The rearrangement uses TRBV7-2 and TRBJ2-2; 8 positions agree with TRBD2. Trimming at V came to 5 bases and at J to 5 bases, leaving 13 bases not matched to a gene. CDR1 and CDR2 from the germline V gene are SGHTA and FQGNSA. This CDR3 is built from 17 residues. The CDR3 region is CASSVTRLAGATGELFF. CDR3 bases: TGTGCCAGCAGCGTAACCCGCCTAGCGGGTGCAACCGGGGAGCTGTTTTTT. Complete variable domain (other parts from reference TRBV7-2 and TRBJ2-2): GAGVSQSPSNKVTEKGKDVELRCDPISGHTALYWYRQSLGQGLEFLIYFQGNSAPDKSGLPSDRFSAERTGGSVSTLTIQRTQQEDSAVYLCASSVTRLAGATGELFFGEGSRLTVL.

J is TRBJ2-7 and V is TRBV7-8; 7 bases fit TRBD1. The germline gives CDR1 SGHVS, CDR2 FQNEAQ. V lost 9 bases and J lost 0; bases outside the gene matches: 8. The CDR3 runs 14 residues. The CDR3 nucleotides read TGTGCCAGTACGGACAGGCCCAGCTCCTACGAGCAGTACTTC. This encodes CASTDRPSSYEQYF.

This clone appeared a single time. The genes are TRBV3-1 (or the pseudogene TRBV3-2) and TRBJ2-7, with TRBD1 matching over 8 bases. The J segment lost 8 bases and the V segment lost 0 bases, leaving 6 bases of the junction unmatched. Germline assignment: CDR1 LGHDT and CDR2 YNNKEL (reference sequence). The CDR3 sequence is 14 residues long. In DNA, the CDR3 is TGTGCCAGCAGCCAAGATGGACAGGGCATCAAGCAGTACTTC. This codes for CASSQDGQGIKQYF.

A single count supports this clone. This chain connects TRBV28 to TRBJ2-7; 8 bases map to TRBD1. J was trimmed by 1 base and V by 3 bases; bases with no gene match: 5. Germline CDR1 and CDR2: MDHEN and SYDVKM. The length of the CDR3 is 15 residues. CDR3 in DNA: TGTGCCAGCAGTTTTTTTACAGGGGGGTCCTACGAGCAGTACTTC. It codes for CASSFFTGGSYEQYF.

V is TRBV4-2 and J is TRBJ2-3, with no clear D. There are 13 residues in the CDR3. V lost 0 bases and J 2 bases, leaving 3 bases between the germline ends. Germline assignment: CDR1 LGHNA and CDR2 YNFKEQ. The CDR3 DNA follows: TGTGCCAGCAGCCAAGATATCACAGATACGCAGTATTTT. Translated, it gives CASSQDITDTQYF.

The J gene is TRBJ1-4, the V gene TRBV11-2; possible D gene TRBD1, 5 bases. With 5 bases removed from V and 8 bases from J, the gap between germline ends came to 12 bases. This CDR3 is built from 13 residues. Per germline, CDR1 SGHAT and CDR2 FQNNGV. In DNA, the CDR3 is TGTGCCAGCAGCGGTCAGGGCCACGAAAAACTGTTTTTT. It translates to CASSGQGHEKLFF.

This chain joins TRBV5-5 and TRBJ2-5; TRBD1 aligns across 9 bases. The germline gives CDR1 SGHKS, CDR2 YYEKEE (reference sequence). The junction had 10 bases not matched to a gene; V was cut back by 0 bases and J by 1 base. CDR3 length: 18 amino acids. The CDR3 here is CASSLGGTGYPPQETQYF. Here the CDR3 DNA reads TGTGCCAGCAGCTTGGGGGGGACAGGGTACCCTCCCCAAGAGACCCAGTACTTC.

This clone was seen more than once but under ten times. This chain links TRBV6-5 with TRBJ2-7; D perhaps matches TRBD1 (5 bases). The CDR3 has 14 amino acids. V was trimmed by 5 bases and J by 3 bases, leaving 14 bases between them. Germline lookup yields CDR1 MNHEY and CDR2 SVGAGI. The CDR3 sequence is CASSTPGRDYEQYF. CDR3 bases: TGTGCCAGCAGTACCCCCGGCAGGGACTACGAGCAGTACTTC.

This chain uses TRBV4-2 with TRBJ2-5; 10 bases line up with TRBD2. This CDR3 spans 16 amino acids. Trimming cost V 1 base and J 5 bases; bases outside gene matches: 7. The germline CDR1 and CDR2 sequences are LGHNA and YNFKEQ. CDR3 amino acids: CASSQAPAGGPETQYF. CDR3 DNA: TGTGCCAGCAGCCAAGCCCCAGCGGGGGGGCCCGAGACCCAGTACTTC.

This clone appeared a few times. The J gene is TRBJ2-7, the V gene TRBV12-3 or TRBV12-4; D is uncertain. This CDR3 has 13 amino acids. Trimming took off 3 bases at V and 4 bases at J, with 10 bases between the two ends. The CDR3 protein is CASSFSLLYEQYF. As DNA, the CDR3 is TGTGCCAGCAGTTTCTCTTTGTTATACGAGCAGTACTTC.

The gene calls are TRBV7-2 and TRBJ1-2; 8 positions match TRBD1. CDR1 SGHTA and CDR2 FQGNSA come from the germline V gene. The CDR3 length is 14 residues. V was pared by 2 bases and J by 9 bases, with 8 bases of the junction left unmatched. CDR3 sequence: CASSLPTTGGSYTF. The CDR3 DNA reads TGTGCCAGCAGCTTACCCACAACAGGGGGTAGCTACACCTTC.

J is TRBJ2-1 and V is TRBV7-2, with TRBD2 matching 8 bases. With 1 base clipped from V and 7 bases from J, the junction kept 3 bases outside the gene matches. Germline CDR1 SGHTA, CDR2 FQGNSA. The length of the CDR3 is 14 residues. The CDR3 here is CASSLGGLGNEQFF. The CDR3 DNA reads TGTGCCAGCAGCTTAGGGGGACTAGGAAATGAGCAGTTCTTC.